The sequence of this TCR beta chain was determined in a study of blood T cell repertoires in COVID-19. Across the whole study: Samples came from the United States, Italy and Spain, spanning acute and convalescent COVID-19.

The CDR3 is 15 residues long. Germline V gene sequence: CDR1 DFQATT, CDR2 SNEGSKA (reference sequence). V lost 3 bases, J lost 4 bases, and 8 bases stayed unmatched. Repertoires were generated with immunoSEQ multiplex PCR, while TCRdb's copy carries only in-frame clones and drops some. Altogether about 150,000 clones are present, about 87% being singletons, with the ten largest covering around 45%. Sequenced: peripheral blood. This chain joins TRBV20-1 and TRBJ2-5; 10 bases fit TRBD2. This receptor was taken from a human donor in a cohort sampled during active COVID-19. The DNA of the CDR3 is TGCAGTGCTAGTAGAGTAGCGGGAGGTTCAGAGACCCAGTACTTC. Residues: CSASRVAGGSETQYF.